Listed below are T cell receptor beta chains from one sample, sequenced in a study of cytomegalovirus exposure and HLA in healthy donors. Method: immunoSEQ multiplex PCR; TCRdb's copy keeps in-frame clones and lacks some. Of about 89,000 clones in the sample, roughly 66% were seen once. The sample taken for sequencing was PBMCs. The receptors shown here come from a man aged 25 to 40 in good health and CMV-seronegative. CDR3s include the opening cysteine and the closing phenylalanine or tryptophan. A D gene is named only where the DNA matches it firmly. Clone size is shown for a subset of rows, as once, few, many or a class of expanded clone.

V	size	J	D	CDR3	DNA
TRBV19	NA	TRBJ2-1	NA	CASSIRLDDEQFF	TGTGCCAGTAGTATAAGACTAGATGATGAGCAGTTCTTC
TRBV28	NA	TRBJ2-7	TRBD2	CASTGLAGARRYYEQYF	TGTGCCAGCACCGGACTAGCGGGGGCCAGACGCTACTACGAGCAGTACTTC
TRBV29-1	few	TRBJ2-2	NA	CSVVRGDSGELFF	TGCAGCGTTGTACGGGGTGATAGCGGGGAGCTGTTTTTT
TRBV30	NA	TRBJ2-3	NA	CAWRWGQGPTDTQYF	TGTGCCTGGAGGTGGGGGCAGGGTCCCACAGATACGCAGTATTTT
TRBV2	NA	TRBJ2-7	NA	CATIYGVGSAVQYF	TGTGCCACCATTTACGGGGTTGGTTCGGCTGTGCAGTACTTC
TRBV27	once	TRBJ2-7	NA	CASSLPAKEQYF	TGTGCCAGCAGTTTACCTGCTAAGGAGCAGTACTTC
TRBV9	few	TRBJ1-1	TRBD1	CSSSVTVGQGVEAFF	TGTTCCAGCAGCGTGACGGTGGGACAGGGAGTGGAAGCTTTCTTT
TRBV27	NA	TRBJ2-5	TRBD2	CASSLIFPTGTSKETQYF	TGTGCCAGCAGTTTGATTTTTCCGACCGGGACTAGCAAAGAGACCCAGTACTTC
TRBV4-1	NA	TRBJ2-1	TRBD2	CASSQDWGLAAEQFF	TGCGCCAGCAGCCAAGATTGGGGACTAGCGGCTGAGCAGTTCTTC
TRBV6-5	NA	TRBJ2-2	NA	CASSTIFGGGGELFF	TGTGCCAGCAGCACCATCTTTGGAGGCGGCGGGGAGCTGTTTTTT
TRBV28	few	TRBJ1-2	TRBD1	CASSSMIGTGVRGYTF	TGTGCCAGCAGTTCGATGATCGGGACAGGGGTACGTGGCTACACCTTC
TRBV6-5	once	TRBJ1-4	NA	CASSYSTSGNQKLFF	TGTGCCAGCAGTTACTCTACCTCAGGGAATCAAAAACTGTTTTTT
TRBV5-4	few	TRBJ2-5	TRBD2	CASSLTSGSAQTQYF	TGTGCCAGCAGCCTGACTAGCGGGAGTGCACAGACCCAGTACTTC
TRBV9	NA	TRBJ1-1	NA	CASSGDTMNTEAFF	TGTGCCAGCAGTGGGGACACTATGAACACTGAAGCTTTCTTT
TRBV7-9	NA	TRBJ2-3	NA	CASSSTVLPSTDTQYF	TGTGCCAGCAGCTCGACAGTTCTCCCAAGCACAGATACGCAGTATTTT
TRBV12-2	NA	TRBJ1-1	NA	CASRPLQDRSEAFF	TGTGCAAGTCGCCCCCTACAGGACCGAAGTGAAGCTTTCTTT
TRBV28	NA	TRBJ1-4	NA	CATALRTLNEKLFF	TGTGCCACCGCCCTCAGGACTTTGAATGAAAAACTGTTTTTT
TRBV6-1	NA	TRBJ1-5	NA	CASRGQTGSNQPQHF	TGTGCCAGCAGGGGGCAGACGGGTAGCAATCAGCCCCAGCATTTT
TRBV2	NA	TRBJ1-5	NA	CASSDRGRDQPQHF	TGTGCCAGCAGTGATAGGGGCAGGGATCAGCCCCAGCATTTT
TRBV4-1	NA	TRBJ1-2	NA	CASSQVAVDGYTF	TGCGCCAGCAGCCAAGTGGCAGTCGATGGCTACACCTTC
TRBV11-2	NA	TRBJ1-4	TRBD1	CASSATGGGNEKLFF	TGTGCCAGCAGCGCAACAGGGGGCGGTAATGAAAAACTGTTTTTT
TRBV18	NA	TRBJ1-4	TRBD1	CASSPLQGAQEKLFF	TGTGCCAGCTCACCGCTACAGGGGGCGCAAGAAAAACTGTTTTTT
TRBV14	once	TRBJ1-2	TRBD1	CASSQATGMGGYTF	TGTGCCAGCAGCCAAGCGACAGGGATGGGTGGCTACACCTTC
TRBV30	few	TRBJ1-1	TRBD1	CAWSAGTATEAFF	TGTGCCTGGAGTGCCGGGACAGCCACTGAAGCTTTCTTT
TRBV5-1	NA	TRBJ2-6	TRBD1	CASRRDRGVSGANVLTF	TGCGCCAGCAGGAGGGACAGGGGTGTCTCTGGGGCCAACGTCCTGACTTTC
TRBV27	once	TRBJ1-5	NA	CASSHPGDQPQHF	TGTGCCAGCAGTCATCCAGGGGACCAGCCCCAGCATTTT
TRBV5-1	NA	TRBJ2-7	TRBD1	CASSWDSYEQYF	TGCGCCAGCAGCTGGGACAGCTACGAGCAGTACTTC
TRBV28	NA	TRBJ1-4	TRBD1	CASSLLTGQAPNEKLFF	TGTGCCAGCAGCCTCCTAACAGGACAGGCCCCTAATGAAAAACTGTTTTTT
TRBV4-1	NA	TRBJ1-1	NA	CASSQQGPEAFF	TGCGCCAGCAGCCAACAGGGGCCTGAAGCTTTCTTT
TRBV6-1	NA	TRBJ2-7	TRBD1	CASSHRGNSYEQYF	TGTGCCAGCAGCCACAGGGGGAACTCCTACGAGCAGTACTTC
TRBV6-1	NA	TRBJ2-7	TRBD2	CASKYFPGLAYEQYF	TGTGCCAGCAAGTATTTCCCGGGACTAGCCTACGAGCAGTACTTC
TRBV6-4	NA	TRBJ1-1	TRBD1	CASSEPTGGGLDTEAFF	TGTGCCAGCAGTGAGCCGACAGGGGGGGGTCTTGACACTGAAGCTTTCTTT
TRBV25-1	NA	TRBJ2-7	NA	CASTHAPDEQYF	TGTGCCAGCACGCACGCCCCGGACGAGCAGTACTTC
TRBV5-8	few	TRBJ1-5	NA	CASSAQGQHYSNQPQHF	TGTGCCAGCAGCGCCCAAGGACAGCATTATAGCAATCAGCCCCAGCATTTT
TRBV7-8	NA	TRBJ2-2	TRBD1	CASRAAGTGDFGELFF	TGTGCCAGCAGGGCCGCCGGGACAGGGGACTTCGGGGAGCTGTTTTTT
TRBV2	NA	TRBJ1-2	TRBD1	CASSGTGGYTF	TGTGCCAGCAGTGGGACAGGTGGCTACACCTTC
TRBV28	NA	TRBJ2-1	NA	CASSLGQGQQFF	TGTGCCAGCAGTTTGGGGCAGGGCCAGCAGTTCTTC
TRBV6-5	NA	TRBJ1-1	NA	CASSQGWENTEAFF	TGTGCCAGCAGCCAGGGTTGGGAGAACACTGAAGCTTTCTTT
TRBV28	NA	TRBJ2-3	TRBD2	CASSLSPGTSGRWGDTQYF	TGTGCCAGCAGCCTATCCCCCGGGACTAGCGGGAGATGGGGAGATACGCAGTATTTT
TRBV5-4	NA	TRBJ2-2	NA	CASSQTTYDTGELFF	TGTGCCAGCAGCCAAACGACATATGACACCGGGGAGCTGTTTTTT
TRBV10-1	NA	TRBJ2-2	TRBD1	CASSGQGAGELFF	TGCGCCAGCAGCGGACAGGGGGCCGGGGAGCTGTTTTTT
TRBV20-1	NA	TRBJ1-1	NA	CSATKNTEAFF	TGCAGTGCTACTAAGAACACTGAAGCTTTCTTT
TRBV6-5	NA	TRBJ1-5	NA	CASSPGRGNQPQHF	TGTGCCAGCAGTCCAGGCAGGGGCAATCAGCCCCAGCATTTT
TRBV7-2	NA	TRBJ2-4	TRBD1	CASSQWDSKNIQYF	TGTGCCAGCAGCCAATGGGACAGTAAAAACATTCAGTACTTC
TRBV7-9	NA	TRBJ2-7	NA	CSSTEGTYEQYF	TGTTCCAGCACCGAGGGAACCTACGAGCAGTACTTC
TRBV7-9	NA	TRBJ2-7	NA	CASSTTRGSPAAYEQYF	TGTGCCAGCAGCACGACGAGGGGGAGCCCCGCAGCCTACGAGCAGTACTTC
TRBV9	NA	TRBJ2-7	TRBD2	CASSPGLAGPYEQYF	TGTGCCAGCAGCCCAGGACTAGCGGGTCCCTACGAGCAGTACTTC
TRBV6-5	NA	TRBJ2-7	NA	CASSFGSGGGAYEQYF	TGTGCCAGCAGTTTTGGTTCGGGGGGCGGGGCCTACGAGCAGTACTTC
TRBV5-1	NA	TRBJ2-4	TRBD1	CASSLGQGPGDIQYF	TGCGCCAGCAGCTTGGGACAGGGCCCTGGGGACATTCAGTACTTC
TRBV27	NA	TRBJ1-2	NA	CASSFLDRTYGYTF	TGTGCCAGCAGTTTCCTCGACAGGACTTATGGCTACACCTTC
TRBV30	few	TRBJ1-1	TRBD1	CAWSSRNRGNTEAFF	TGTGCCTGGAGTTCTAGGAACAGGGGAAACACTGAAGCTTTCTTT
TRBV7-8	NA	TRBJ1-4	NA	CASSLGAGHKKLFF	TGTGCCAGCAGCTTGGGGGCCGGACATAAAAAACTGTTTTTT
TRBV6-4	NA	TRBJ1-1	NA	CASSEQGNTEAFF	TGTGCCAGCAGTGAACAGGGGAACACTGAAGCTTTCTTT
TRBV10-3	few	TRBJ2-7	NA	CAISVTGAYEQYF	TGTGCCATCAGCGTGACAGGAGCCTACGAGCAGTACTTC
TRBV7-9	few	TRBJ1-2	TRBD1	CASRPGQGMGGYTF	TGTGCCAGCAGACCGGGACAGGGGATGGGTGGCTACACCTTC
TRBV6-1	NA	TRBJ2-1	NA	CASSETAGGYNEQFF	TGTGCCAGCAGTGAAACCGCAGGGGGGTACAATGAGCAGTTCTTC